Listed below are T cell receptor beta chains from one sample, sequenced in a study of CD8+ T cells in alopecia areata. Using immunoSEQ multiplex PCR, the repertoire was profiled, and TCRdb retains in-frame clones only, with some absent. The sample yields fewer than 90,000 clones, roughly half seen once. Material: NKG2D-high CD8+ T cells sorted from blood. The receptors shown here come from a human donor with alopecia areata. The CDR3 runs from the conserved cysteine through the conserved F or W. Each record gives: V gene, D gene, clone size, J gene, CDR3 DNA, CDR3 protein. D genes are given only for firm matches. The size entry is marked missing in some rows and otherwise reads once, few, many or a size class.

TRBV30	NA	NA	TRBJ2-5	TGTGCCTGGAGTGTTTCCGTGGCCCAGTACTTC	CAWSVSVAQYF
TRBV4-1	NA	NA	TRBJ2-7	TGCGCCAGCAGCCAAGGAACAGCCAACTACGAGCAGTACTTC	CASSQGTANYEQYF
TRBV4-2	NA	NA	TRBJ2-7	TGTGCCAGCAGCCAAGAGGGGGGGCCCTCCTACGAGCAGTACTTC	CASSQEGGPSYEQYF
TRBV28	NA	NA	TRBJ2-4	TGTGCCAGCAGTCCCTTAGCATGTCCGTCTTTT	CASSPLACPSF
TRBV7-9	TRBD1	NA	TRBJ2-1	TGTGCCAGCAGCTATCCCGACAGGGTCCTCTACAATGAGCAGTTCTTC	CASSYPDRVLYNEQFF
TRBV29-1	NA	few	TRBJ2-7	TGCAGCGTTGAATGGGGCACAGGGAGCTACGAGCAGTACTTC	CSVEWGTGSYEQYF
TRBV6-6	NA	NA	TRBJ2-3	TGTGCCAGCAGCTACGGACGGGTGAGCACAGATACGCAGTATTTT	CASSYGRVSTDTQYF
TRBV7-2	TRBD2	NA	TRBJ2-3	TGTGCCAGCAGCTCCACTAGCGGTAACACAGATACGCAGTATTTT	CASSSTSGNTDTQYF
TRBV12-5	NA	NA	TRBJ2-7	TGTGCTAGTGCCTATTCGGTGGGCAGGGTAGCCGAGCAGTACTTC	CASAYSVGRVAEQYF
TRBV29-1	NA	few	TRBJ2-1	TGCAGCGTTGAAGAATCCGGGGAAACGAAGAGGGAGTTCTTC	CSVEESGETKREFF
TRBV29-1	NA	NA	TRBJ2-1	TGCAGCGTGGGGGGCGAGGGCGGGGGTGAGCAGTTCTTC	CSVGGEGGGEQFF
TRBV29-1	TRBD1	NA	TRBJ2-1	TGCAGCGTTGAAGGTGGGACAGGGGGCTACAATGAGCAGTTCTTC	CSVEGGTGGYNEQFF
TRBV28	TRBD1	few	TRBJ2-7	TGTGCCAGCAGCTTACCCGGACAGGGCCACGAGCAGTACTTC	CASSLPGQGHEQYF
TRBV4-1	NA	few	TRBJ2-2	TGCGCCGCCAGGGCGGAAAGCACCGGGGAGCTGTTTTTT	CAARAESTGELFF
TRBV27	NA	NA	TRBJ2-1	TGTGCCAGCCGAATCCTGGGCGGCCGGGAGCAGTTCTTC	CASRILGGREQFF
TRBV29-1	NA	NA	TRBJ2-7	TGCAGCGCCAAGGGCGGCCCCTACGAGCAGTACTTC	CSAKGGPYEQYF
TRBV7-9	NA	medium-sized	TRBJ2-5	TGTGCCAGCAGCTTAAGTGACATCTCCGGGGGGACCCAGTACTTC	CASSLSDISGGTQYF
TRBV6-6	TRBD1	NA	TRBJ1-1	TGTGCCAGCAGTTGGGGACAGGAAGCTTTCTTT	CASSWGQEAFF
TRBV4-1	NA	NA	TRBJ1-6	TGCGCCAGCAGCCAAGGGTATACAGGAGATAATTCACCCCTCCACTTT	CASSQGYTGDNSPLHF
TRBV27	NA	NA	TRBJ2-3	TGTGCCAGCAGTGTAAGGGCTAGCACAGATACGCAGTATTTT	CASSVRASTDTQYF
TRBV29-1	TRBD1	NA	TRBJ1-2	TGCAGCGTGGGACAGGGCTATGGCTACACCTTC	CSVGQGYGYTF
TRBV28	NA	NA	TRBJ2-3	TGTGCCAGCAGTTTTGGGGCCCCTAGCACAGATACGCAGTATTTT	CASSFGAPSTDTQYF